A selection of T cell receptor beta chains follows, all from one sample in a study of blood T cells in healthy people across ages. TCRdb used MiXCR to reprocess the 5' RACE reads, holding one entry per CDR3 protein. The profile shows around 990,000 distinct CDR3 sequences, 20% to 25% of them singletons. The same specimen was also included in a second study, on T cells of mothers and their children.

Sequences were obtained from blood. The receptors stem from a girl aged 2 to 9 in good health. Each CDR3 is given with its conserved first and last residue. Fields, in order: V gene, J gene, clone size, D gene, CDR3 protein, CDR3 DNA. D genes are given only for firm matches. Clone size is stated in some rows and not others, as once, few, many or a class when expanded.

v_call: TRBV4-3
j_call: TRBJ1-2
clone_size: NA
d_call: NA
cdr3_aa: CASSQDWLTGFYGYTF
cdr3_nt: TGCGCCAGCAGCCAAGATTGGTTGACAGGCTTCTATGGCTACACCTTC

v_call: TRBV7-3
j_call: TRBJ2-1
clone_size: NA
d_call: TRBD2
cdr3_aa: CASSPVGPQSGGSNEQFF
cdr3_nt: TGTGCCAGCAGCCCGGTGGGTCCGCAGTCGGGGGGATCCAATGAGCAGTTCTTC

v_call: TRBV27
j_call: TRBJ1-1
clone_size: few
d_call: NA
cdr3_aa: CATKGAFF
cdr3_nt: TGTGCGACCAAGGGGGCTTTCTTT

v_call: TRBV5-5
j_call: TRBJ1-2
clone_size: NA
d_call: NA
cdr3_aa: CASSLMSRRGYTF
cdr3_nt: TGTGCCAGCAGCTTGATGAGTCGACGGGGCTACACCTTC

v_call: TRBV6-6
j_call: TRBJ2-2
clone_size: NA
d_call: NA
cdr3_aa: CASSYSYRGEELFF
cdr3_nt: TGTGCCAGCAGTTACTCGTATCGGGGAGAGGAGCTGTTTTTT

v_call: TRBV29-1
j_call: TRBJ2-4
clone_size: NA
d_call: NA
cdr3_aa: CSVADFDRAKNIQYF
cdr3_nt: TGCAGCGTTGCAGACTTCGACAGGGCCAAAAACATTCAGTACTTC

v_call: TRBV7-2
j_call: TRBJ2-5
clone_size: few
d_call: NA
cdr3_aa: CASSLVPAGTQYF
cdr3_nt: TGTGCCAGCAGCTTAGTTCCCGCCGGGACCCAGTACTTC

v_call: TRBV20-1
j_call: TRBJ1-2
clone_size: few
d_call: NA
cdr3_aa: CSATLLVEGVDYTF
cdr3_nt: TGCAGTGCTACCCTCTTGGTGGAGGGCGTCGACTACACCTTC

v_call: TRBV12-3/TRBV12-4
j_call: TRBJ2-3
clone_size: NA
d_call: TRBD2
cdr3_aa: CASSALAGGSDTQYF
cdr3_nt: TGTGCCAGCAGCGCACTAGCGGGAGGCTCAGATACGCAGTATTTT

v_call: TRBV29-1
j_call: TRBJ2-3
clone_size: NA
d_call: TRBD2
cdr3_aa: CSGGTTSTDTQYF
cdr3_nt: TGCAGCGGGGGGACTACCAGCACAGATACGCAGTATTTT

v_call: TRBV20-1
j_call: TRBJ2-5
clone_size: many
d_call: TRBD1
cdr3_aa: CSAVTGTGEETQYF
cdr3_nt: TGCAGTGCTGTTACCGGGACAGGGGAGGAGACCCAGTACTTC

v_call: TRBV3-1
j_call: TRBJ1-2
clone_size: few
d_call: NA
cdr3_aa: CASSQGSRDQHGYTF
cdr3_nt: TGTGCCAGCAGCCAAGGCAGCAGAGACCAGCATGGCTACACCTTC

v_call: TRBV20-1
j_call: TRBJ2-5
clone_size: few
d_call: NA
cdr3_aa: CSAPGDGARETQYF
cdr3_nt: TGCAGTGCCCCGGGGGACGGGGCGAGGGAGACCCAGTACTTC

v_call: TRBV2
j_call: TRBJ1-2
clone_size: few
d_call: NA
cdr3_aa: CASSEGALGYTF
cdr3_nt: TGTGCCAGCAGTGAGGGGGCGCTTGGCTACACCTTC

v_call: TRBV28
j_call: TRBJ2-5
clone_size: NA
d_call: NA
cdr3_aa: CASRSSLETQYF
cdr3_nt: TGTGCCAGCAGGTCTTCGTTAGAGACCCAGTACTTC

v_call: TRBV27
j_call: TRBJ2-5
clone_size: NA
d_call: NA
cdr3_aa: CASSLSFGWTQYF
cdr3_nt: TGTGCCAGCAGTTTATCTTTCGGGTGGACCCAGTACTTC

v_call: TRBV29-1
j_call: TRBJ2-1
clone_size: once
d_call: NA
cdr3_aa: CSVKRVNEQFF
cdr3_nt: TGCAGCGTTAAAAGGGTGAATGAGCAGTTCTTC

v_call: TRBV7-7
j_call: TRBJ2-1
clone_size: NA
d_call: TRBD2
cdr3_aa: CASSRIAGEVGYNEQFF
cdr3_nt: TGTGCTAGCAGCCGAATAGCGGGAGAGGTTGGGTACAATGAGCAGTTCTTC

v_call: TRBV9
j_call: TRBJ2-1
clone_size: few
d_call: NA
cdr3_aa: CASSPAPPYNEQFF
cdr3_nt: TGTGCCAGCAGCCCAGCGCCCCCCTACAATGAGCAGTTCTTC

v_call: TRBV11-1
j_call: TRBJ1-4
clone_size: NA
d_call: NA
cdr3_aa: CASSLPAAGSSTATNEKLFF
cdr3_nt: TGTGCCAGCAGCTTACCCGCTGCCGGCAGCTCAACGGCAACTAATGAAAAACTGTTTTTT

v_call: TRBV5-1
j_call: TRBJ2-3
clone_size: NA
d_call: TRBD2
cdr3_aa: CASSRAGTSTDTQYF
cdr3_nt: TGCGCCAGCAGCCGAGCGGGGACTAGCACAGATACGCAGTATTTT

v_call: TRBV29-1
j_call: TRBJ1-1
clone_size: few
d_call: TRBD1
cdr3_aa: CSVEDYGNRGGSTEAFF
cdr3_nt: TGCAGCGTTGAAGATTACGGGAACAGGGGGGGGAGCACTGAAGCTTTCTTT

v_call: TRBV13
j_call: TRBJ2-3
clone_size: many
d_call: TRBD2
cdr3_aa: CASSLWTSGGSTDTQYF
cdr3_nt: TGTGCCAGCAGCCTATGGACTAGCGGGGGAAGCACAGATACGCAGTATTTT

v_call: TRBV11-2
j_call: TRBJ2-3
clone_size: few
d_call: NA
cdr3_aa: CASSLTGLQNTDTQYF
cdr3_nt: TGTGCCAGCAGCTTGACGGGGCTACAGAACACAGATACGCAGTATTTT

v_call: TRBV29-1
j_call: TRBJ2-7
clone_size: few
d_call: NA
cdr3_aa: CSVSQVGVGGEQYF
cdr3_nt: TGCAGCGTCTCCCAGGTGGGAGTAGGTGGCGAGCAGTACTTC

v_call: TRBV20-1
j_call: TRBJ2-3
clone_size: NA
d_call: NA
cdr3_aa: CSASEGGTDTQYF
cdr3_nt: TGCAGTGCTAGTGAGGGCGGGACAGATACGCAGTATTTT

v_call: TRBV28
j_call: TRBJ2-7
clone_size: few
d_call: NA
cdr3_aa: CASSFISGYEQYF
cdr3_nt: TGTGCCAGCAGTTTTATTAGCGGATACGAGCAGTACTTC

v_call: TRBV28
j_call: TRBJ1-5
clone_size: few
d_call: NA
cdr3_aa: CASSLVSGHSNQPQHF
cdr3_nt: TGTGCCAGCAGTTTGGTGTCAGGCCATAGCAATCAGCCCCAGCATTTT

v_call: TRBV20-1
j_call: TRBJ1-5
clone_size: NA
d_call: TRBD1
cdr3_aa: CSSGGAGQPQHF
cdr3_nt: TGCAGTTCAGGGGGCGCGGGTCAGCCCCAGCATTTT

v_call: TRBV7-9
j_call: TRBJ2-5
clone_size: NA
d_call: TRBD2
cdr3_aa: CASSTPGLVFLETQYF
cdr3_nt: TGTGCCAGCAGCACACCGGGACTAGTCTTTCTGGAGACCCAGTACTTC

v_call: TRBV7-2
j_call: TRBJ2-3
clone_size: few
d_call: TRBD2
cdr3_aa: CASGWVKAGDTQYF
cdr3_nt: TGTGCCAGCGGCTGGGTTAAAGCGGGGGATACGCAGTATTTT

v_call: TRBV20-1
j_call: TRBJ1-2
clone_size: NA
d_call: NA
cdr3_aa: CSAAHFTF
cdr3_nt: TGCAGTGCTGCCCATTTCACCTTC

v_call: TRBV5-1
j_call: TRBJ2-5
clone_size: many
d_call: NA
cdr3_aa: CASSLVGVQETQYF
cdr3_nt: TGTGCCAGCAGCTTGGTCGGGGTGCAAGAGACCCAGTACTTC

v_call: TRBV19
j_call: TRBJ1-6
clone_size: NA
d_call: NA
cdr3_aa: CASSIDLGSPLHF
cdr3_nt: TGTGCCAGTAGTATAGATCTGGGATCACCCCTCCACTTT

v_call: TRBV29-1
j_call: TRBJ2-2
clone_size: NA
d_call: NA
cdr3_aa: CSAGPLGHTGELFF
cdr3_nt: TGCAGCGCCGGGCCTCTGGGTCACACCGGGGAGCTGTTTTTT

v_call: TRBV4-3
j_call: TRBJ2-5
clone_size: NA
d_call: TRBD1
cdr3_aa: CASSQVDRVKETQYF
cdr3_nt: TGCGCCAGCAGCCAAGTGGACAGGGTAAAGGAGACCCAGTACTTC

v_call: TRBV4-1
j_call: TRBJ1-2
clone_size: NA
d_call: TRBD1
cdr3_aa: CASSEDRGRTGYTF
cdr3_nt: TGCGCCAGCAGCGAGGACAGGGGGCGGACTGGCTACACCTTC

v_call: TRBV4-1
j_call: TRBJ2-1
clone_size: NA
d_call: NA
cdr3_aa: CASSPESRYNEQFF
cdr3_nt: TGCGCCAGCAGCCCCGAGTCCCGTTACAATGAGCAGTTCTTC

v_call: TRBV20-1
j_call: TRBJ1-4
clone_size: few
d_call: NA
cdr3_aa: CSARDLRGGEKLFF
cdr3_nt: TGCAGTGCTAGAGATCTGAGGGGAGGTGAAAAACTGTTTTTT

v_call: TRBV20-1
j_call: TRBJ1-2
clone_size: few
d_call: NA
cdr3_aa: CSARWREYGYTF
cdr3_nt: TGCAGTGCTAGATGGCGCGAGTATGGCTACACCTTC

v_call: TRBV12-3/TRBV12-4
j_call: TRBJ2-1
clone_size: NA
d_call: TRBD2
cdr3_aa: CASSFSPWGAGGMRGEQFF
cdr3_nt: TGTGCCAGCAGTTTCTCCCCTTGGGGAGCGGGAGGAATGCGGGGTGAGCAGTTCTTC

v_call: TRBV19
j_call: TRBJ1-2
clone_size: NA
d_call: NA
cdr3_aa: CASSPGVSYGYTF
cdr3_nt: TGTGCCAGCAGCCCGGGGGTATCATATGGCTACACCTTC

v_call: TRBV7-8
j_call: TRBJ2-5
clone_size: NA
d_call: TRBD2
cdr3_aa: CASSPTSEETQYF
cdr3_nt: TGTGCCAGCAGCCCGACTAGCGAAGAGACCCAGTACTTC

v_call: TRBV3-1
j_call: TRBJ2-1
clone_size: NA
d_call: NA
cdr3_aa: CASTQRGGPYNEQLF
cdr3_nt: TGCGCCAGCACCCAGAGGGGGGGGCCGTACAATGAGCAGCTCTTC

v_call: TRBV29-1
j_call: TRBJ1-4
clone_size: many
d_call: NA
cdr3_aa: CSVEVGEKLFF
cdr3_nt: TGCAGCGTTGAAGTAGGGGAAAAACTGTTTTTT

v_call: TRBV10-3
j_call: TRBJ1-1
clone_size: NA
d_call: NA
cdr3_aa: CAIREGGNTEAFF
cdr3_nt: TGTGCCATCAGAGAAGGGGGGAACACTGAAGCTTTCTTT

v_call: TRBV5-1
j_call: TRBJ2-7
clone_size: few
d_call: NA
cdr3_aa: CASSLEEDYEQYF
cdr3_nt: TGCGCCAGCAGCTTGGAGGAGGACTACGAGCAGTACTTC

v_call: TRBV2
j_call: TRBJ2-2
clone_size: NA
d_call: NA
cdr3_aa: CASSEFQIGELFF
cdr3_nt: TGTGCCAGCAGTGAATTTCAGATCGGGGAGCTGTTTTTT

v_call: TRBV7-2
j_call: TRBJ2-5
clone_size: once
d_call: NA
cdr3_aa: CASSWAARETQYF
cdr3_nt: TGTGCCAGCAGCTGGGCAGCTAGAGAGACCCAGTACTTC

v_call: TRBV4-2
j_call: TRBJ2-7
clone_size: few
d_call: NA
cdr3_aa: CASSPVSSGAGPAYEQYF
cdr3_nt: TGTGCCAGCAGCCCGGTTTCATCGGGTGCGGGGCCGGCCTACGAGCAGTACTTC